One and the same sample provided the 17 T cell receptor beta chains below, sequenced in a study of Tregs in tolerant kidney transplant recipients. The protocol was immunoSEQ multiplex PCR, while the TCRdb copy is restricted to in-frame clones and leaves out a portion. This table has some 80,000 clones, around 98% appearing once. Sequenced here: CD4+ T cells from blood, sampled before the transplant. The source of these receptors is a human donor who received a combined kidney and bone marrow transplant.

The chain couples TRBV15 to TRBJ1-3; possibly TRBD1 for D (5 bases). V gave up 0 bases and J gave up 4 bases, with 16 bases separating them. Looked up from germline, CDR1 is LNHNV and CDR2 is YYDKDF (reference sequence). There are 17 residues in the CDR3. CDR3 protein: CATSREVVRGRGNTIYF. In DNA form, the CDR3 reads TGTGCCACCAGCAGAGAAGTAGTAAGGGGTCGAGGAAACACCATATATTTT.

This clone has just one count. CDR3: CASSDSDQPQHF. For the CDR3, the DNA is TGTGCCAGCAGTGATTCTGATCAGCCCCAGCATTTT. The chain joins TRBV6-1 to TRBJ1-5; unclear D gene. CDR1 is MNHNS, CDR2 SASEGT, per germline. The CDR3 consists of 12 residues. V was trimmed by 3 bases and J by 5 bases, leaving 5 bases between them.

The CDR3 nucleotides read TGTGCCAGCAGCTTGCTAGCGGGAGGGCTGCATGAGCAGTTCTTC. It encodes CASSLLAGGLHEQFF. The chain recombines TRBV7-3 with TRBJ2-1, with 12 bases aligning to TRBD2. Germline CDR1 SGHTA, CDR2 FQGTGA. The CDR3 consists of 15 residues. V shed 3 bases and J 8 bases; nucleotides not matched to a gene: 5.

This chain links TRBV5-4 with TRBJ1-1, with D tentatively TRBD1 (6 bases). V lost 3 bases to trimming and J lost 7 bases, with 19 bases between them. CDR1 and CDR2 from the germline V gene are SGHNT and YYREEE (reference sequence). The length of the CDR3 is 15 residues. CDR3 in DNA: TGTGCCAGCAGCTCCCCGCTCGGGGGGGCATTTGAAGCTTTCTTT. This translates into CASSSPLGGAFEAFF.

V and J are TRBV21-1 and TRBJ2-7; TRBD2 was called by the table and not checked on the DNA. TRBV21-1 corresponds to a pseudogene. The CDR3 consists of 18 residues. CDR3 loop: CASSKGRLRDCNSYEQYF. CDR3 DNA: TGTGCCAGCAGCAAAGGCCGCCTCCGGGACTGCAACTCCTACGAGCAGTACTTC.

The CDR3 bases are TGTGCCAGCAGCTTAGTCGGGACAGGACCCTACGAGCAGTACTTC. The encoded protein is CASSLVGTGPYEQYF. This chain links TRBV7-8 with TRBJ2-7; 8 bases line up with TRBD1. Germline values: CDR1 SGHVS, CDR2 FQNEAQ. The CDR3 is made up of 15 amino acids. The V and J ends lost 1 base and 2 bases, in that order; junction bases with no gene match: 4.

The genes are TRBV5-8 and TRBJ1-6; no clear D. Between the trimmed V and J ends, which lost 2 bases and 13 bases, there was a span of 10 bases. This CDR3 spans 12 amino acids. The germline CDR1 and CDR2 sequences are SGHTS and YDEGEE. As DNA, the CDR3 is TGTGCCAGCAGCTTAAAAACAGTTCCCCTCCACTTT. As protein: CASSLKTVPLHF.

The rearrangement joins TRBV11-2 to TRBJ1-2; 7 bases map to TRBD1. The CDR3 contains 15 residues. Trimming took 2 bases from V and 3 from J; bases not matched to a gene: 6. The germline V gene has CDR1 SGHAT and CDR2 FQNNGV. The CDR3 DNA is TGTGCCAGCAGCTTATGGGCCGGGACAGACTATGGCTACACCTTC. This translates into CASSLWAGTDYGYTF.

This chain uses TRBV9 with TRBJ2-5, with 11 positions matching TRBD2. The CDR3 loop spans 16 amino acids. Losses at the gene ends were 0 bases for V and 5 bases for J; bases not matched to a gene: 6. Germline assignment: CDR1 SGDLS and CDR2 YYNGEE. CDR3: CASSVGIAGGPETQYF. Here the CDR3 DNA reads TGTGCCAGCAGCGTAGGAATAGCGGGGGGGCCGGAGACCCAGTACTTC.

The chain has TRBV11-3 and TRBJ2-7; TRBD2 aligns across 9 bases. V shed 5 bases, J shed 3 bases, and the junction held 8 bases outside the gene matches. This CDR3 region has 15 residues. In germline, CDR1 is SGHNT, CDR2 YENEEA. CDR3 sequence reads: CASSRGSGGGYEQYF. CDR3 nucleotide sequence: TGTGCCAGCAGCCGGGGTAGCGGGGGAGGCTACGAGCAGTACTTC. The full variable domain, with the rest looked up from reference TRBV11-3 and TRBJ2-7, is EAGVVQSPRYKIIEKKQPVAFWCNPISGHNTLYWYLQNLGQGPELLIRYENEEAVDDSQLPKDRFSAERLKGVDSTLKIQPAELGDSAVYLCASSRGSGGGYEQYFGPGTRLTVT.

The rearrangement joins TRBV4-1 to TRBJ1-5, with 9 bases fitting TRBD1. V lost 4 bases, J lost 4 bases, and 20 bases stayed unmatched. Germline V gene data show CDR1 as MGHRA and CDR2 as YSYEKL. The CDR3 runs 20 residues. CDR3 sequence (DNA): TGCGCCAGCAGCCCAGCCACCGGACAGGGGACCTCCTCTGGAAATCAGCCCCAGCATTTT. Protein: CASSPATGQGTSSGNQPQHF.

The rearrangement links TRBV5-1 to TRBJ1-6; D gene ambiguous. CDR1 is SGHRS, CDR2 YFSETQ, per germline. The CDR3 is 17 amino acids. Trimming removed 2 bases at V and 9 bases at J, with 21 bases between. CDR3 sequence (DNA): TGCGCCAGCAGCTTATTGGATACAACAGACAAGAGTTCACCCCTCCACTTT. As protein: CASSLLDTTDKSSPLHF.

The chain carries TRBV15 and TRBJ1-1, with D perhaps matching TRBD1 (6 bases). CDR1 is LNHNV and CDR2 is YYDKDF in the germline V gene (reference sequence). Trimming cost V 1 base and J 4 bases, with 13 bases left between them. CDR3 length: 15 residues. CDR3 in amino acids: CATSRGQVWGTEAFF. For the CDR3, the DNA is TGTGCCACCAGCAGAGGACAGGTTTGGGGCACTGAAGCTTTCTTT.

The V and J genes are TRBV6-6 and TRBJ1-4; no clear D gene. The CDR3 length is 13 residues. Germline-derived CDR1 and CDR2 are MNHNY and SVGAGI (reference sequence). The V gene lost 5 bases and the J gene lost 7 bases, with 11 bases spanning the gap. As DNA, the CDR3 is TGTGCCAGCAGTAGACGGCAGGCTGAAAAACTGTTTTTT. This gives the protein CASSRRQAEKLFF.

This clone appeared once. The rearrangement joins TRBV7-3 to TRBJ2-3; 10 positions agree with TRBD1. Germline lookup yields CDR1 SGHTA and CDR2 FQGTGA. J lost 6 bases, V lost 5 bases, and 8 bases had no gene match. CDR3 length: 15 residues. DNA for the CDR3: TGTGCCAGCAGCGCAGGACAGGGGGAGTGGGATACGCAGTATTTT. Translation: CASSAGQGEWDTQYF.

V usage is TRBV14 and J usage is TRBJ2-5; TRBD2 matches at 11 bases. V lost 6 bases to trimming and J lost 5 bases; unmatched junction nucleotides: 5. Germline V gene sequence: CDR1 SGHDN, CDR2 FVKESK. The CDR3 spans 14 residues. The CDR3 region is CASSELAGVETQYF. The CDR3 DNA reads TGTGCCAGCAGTGAACTAGCGGGGGTTGAGACCCAGTACTTC.

The V and J genes are TRBV20-1 and TRBJ2-3; D unresolved. The CDR3 loop spans 11 amino acids. Between the trimmed V and J ends, which lost 6 bases and 3 bases, there was a span of 7 bases. CDR1 and CDR2 (germline): DFQATT, SNEGSKA (reference sequence). The CDR3, as DNA: TGCAGTGCGGCAGGAACAGATACGCAGTATTTT. Its translation: CSAAGTDTQYF.